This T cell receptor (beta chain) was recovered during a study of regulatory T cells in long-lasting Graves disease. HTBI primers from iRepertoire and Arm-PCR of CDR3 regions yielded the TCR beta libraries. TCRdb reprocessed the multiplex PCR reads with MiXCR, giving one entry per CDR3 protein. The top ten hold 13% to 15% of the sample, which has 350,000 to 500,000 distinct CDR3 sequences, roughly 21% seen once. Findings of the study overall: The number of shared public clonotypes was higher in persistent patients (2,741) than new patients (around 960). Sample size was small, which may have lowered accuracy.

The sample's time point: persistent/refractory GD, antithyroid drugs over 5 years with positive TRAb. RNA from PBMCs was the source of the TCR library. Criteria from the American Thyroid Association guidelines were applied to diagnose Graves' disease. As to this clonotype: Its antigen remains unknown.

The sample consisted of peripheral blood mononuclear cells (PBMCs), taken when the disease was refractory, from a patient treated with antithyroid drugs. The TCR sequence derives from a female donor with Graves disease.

CDR3 protein: CSVGSGRVNNEQFF. CDR3 bases: TGCAGCGTCGGGAGCGGAAGAGTCAACAATGAGCAGTTCTTC. This chain joins TRBV29-1 and TRBJ2-1, with a tentative D call TRBD2 (6 bases). CDR3 length: 14 residues. V was cut by 6 bases and J by 5 bases, with 17 bases left in between. Germline assignment: CDR1 SQVTM and CDR2 ANQGSEA.